The 7 T cell receptor beta chains listed next were all sequenced from one sample in a study of T cells in localized non-small cell lung cancer. The table came from immunoSEQ multiplex PCR; TCRdb's copy has only in-frame clones and leaves some out. The sample records over 45,000 clones, around nine tenths being singletons. Source: PBMCs, taken before any cancer treatment. These receptors were obtained from a female donor with stage II lung adenocarcinoma.

The chain recombines TRBV19 with TRBJ1-1; the D gene is possibly TRBD1 (6 bases). V was cut by 4 bases and J by 1 base, with 13 bases left in between. The CDR3 covers 15 residues. CDR1 and CDR2 (germline): LNHDA, SQIVND (reference sequence). The CDR3 sequence: CASSKGTGRNTEAFF. The CDR3, as DNA: TGTGCCAGTAGTAAGGGCACAGGGCGGAACACTGAAGCTTTCTTT.

The V gene is TRBV6-1, the J gene TRBJ2-7, with 11 bases matching TRBD1. The CDR3 sequence is 15 residues long. The germline gives CDR1 MNHNS, CDR2 SASEGT. J lost 5 bases, V lost 5 bases, and 8 bases had no gene match. CDR3 amino acids: CASSMDRGRSHEQYF. As DNA, the CDR3 is TGTGCCAGCAGTATGGACAGGGGGCGTTCCCACGAGCAGTACTTC.

This clone has a single count. The chain is built from TRBV9 and TRBJ2-2; 10 bases line up with TRBD2. The J segment lost 3 bases and the V segment lost 0 bases, leaving 5 bases of the junction unmatched. The germline V gene encodes CDR1 SGDLS and CDR2 YYNGEE. CDR3 size: 17 residues. Here the CDR3 reads CASSVDASGGYTGELFF. CDR3 DNA sequence: TGTGCCAGCAGCGTAGACGCTAGCGGGGGTTACACCGGGGAGCTGTTTTTT.

The chain joins TRBV5-8 to TRBJ2-4; possibly TRBD1 for D (5 bases). CDR1 and CDR2 from the germline V gene are SGHTS and YDEGEE. This CDR3 contains 15 residues. The ends were cut back, 1 base at V and 4 bases at J, with 12 bases in the middle. Here the CDR3 reads CASSLLGQGKNIQYF. CDR3 sequence (DNA): TGTGCCAGCAGCTTGTTAGGCCAGGGAAAAAACATTCAGTACTTC.

J is TRBJ2-2 and V is TRBV11-1; D assignment may be TRBD1 or TRBD2 (5 bases each). The V end was cut by 6 bases, the J end by 11 bases, with 22 bases between. The CDR3 extends over 15 amino acids. Germline CDR1 reads SGHAT; CDR2 reads FQDESV (reference sequence). CDR3 coding DNA: TGTGCCAGCAGGCGCCGGGACGGAGCACGGGGAGAGCTGTTTTTT. Protein: CASRRRDGARGELFF.

The chain joins TRBV28 to TRBJ2-7; 10 bases agree with TRBD2. The CDR3 has 14 amino acids. Germline trimming cut 4 bases from V and 12 bases from J; bases unmatched to any gene: 12. CDR1 and CDR2 from the germline V gene are MDHEN and SYDVKM. CDR3 DNA: TGTGCCAGCAGTTCGAACGCCGGGACTAGCGCCCCGTACTTC. Its protein is CASSSNAGTSAPYF.

The CDR3 DNA reads as TGTGCCAGCAGCCCCTCCTCTAGCTCCTACAATGAGCAGTTCTTC. Its translation: CASSPSSSSYNEQFF. V usage is TRBV5-4 and J usage is TRBJ2-1, with no clear D. The CDR3 sequence is 15 residues long. Trimming took off 4 bases at V and 0 bases at J, with 11 bases between the two ends. Germline-derived CDR1 and CDR2 are SGHNT and YYREEE (reference sequence).